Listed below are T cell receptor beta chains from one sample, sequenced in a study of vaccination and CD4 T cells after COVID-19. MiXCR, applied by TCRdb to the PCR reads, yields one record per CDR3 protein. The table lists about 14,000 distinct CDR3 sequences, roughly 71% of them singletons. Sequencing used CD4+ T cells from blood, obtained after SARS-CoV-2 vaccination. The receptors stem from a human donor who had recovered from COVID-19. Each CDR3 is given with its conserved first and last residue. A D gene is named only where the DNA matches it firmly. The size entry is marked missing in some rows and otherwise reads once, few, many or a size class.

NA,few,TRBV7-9,CASSPVGQETQYF
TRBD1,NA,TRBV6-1,CASSPRTGTGNSRRQFF
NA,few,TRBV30,CAWSPPLLRNYGYTF
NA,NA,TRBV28,CASSPSSYEQYF
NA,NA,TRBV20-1,CSARDTGQGGQPQHF
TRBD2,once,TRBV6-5,CASSYPTSGASTDTQYF
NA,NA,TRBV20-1,CSADTTTYEQYF
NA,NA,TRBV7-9,CASSPLWARGSSDTQYF
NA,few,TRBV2,CASSDLASNYEQYF
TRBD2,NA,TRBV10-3,CAIRGLAGGNEQFF
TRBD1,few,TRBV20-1,CSASRPTGGADNSPLHF
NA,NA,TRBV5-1,CASSMEDQPQHF
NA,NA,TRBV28,CASSYEGWSPLHF
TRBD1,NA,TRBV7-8,CASSLDRVLSQPQHF
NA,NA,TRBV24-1,CATSDFQLGGDTQYF
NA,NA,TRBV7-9,CASSSPRENNSPLHF
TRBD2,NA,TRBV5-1,CASSLGLAVSGETQYF
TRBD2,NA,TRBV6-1,CASSKNLAGGPAYEQYF
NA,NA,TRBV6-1,CASILQDRTGELFF
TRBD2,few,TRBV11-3,CASSAGTSGNNEQFF
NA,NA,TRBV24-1,CATSGGFGRGNTGELFF
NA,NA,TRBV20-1,CSAQADANYGYTF
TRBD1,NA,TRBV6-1,CASSPDRDVGGYTF
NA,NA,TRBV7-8,CASSLGQGRSPLHF
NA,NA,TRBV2,CASRREEGFGYTF
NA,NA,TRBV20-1,CSARDPEQGVNSPLHF
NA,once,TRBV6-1,CASSERAGTEAFF
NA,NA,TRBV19,CASSIESNQPQHF
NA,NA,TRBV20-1,CSANNRDNIHQPQHF
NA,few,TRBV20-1,CSAKPPGQFYNSPLHF
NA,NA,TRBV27,CASRSLQGGAYEQYF
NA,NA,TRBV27,CASSSGRWGMNTEAFF